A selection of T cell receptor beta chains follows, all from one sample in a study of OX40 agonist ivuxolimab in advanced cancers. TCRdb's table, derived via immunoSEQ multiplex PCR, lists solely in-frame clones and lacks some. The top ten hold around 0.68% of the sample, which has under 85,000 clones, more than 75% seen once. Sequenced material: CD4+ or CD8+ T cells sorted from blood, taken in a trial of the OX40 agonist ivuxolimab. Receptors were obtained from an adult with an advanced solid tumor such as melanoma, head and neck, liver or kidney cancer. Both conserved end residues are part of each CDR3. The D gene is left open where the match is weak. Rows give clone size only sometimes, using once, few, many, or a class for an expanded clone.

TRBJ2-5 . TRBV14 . TGTGCCAGCAGCGCTCGCACTCCCCAAAGAGGGACCCAGTACTTC CASSARTPQRGTQYF
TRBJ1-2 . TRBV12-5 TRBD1 TGTGCTAGTGGTTGGGGACAGACCTACTATGGCTACACCTTC CASGWGQTYYGYTF
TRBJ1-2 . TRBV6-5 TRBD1 TGTGCCAGCAGTCGCCAGGGGGCCGGCTATGGCTACACCTTC CASSRQGAGYGYTF
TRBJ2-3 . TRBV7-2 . TGTGCCAGCAGCCAACTGCCAGATACGCAGTATTTT CASSQLPDTQYF
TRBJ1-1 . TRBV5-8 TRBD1 TGTGCCAGCAGCGAAGGACAGGGTTGGACTGAAGCTTTCTTT CASSEGQGWTEAFF
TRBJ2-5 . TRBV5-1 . TGCGCCAGCAGCGCGGGGTGGGTGAAAGAGACCCAGTACTTC CASSAGWVKETQYF
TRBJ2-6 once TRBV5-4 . TGTGCCAGCAGCTTGCCAGGGCCGGGCTCTGGGGCCAACGTCCTGACTTTC CASSLPGPGSGANVLTF
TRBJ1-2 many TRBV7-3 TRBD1 TGTGCCAGCAGCTTAGCAGGGGGCGACTATGGCTACACCTTC CASSLAGGDYGYTF
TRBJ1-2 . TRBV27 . TGTGCCAGCACCGCGAAAGGGGGACGGGAGAACTATGGCTACACCTTC CASTAKGGRENYGYTF
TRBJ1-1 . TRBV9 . TGTGCCAGCAGCCATTCCGGGACAATGAACACTGAAGCTTTCTTT CASSHSGTMNTEAFF
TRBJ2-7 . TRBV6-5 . TGTGCCAGCAGTTCTGGACCACGGACAAACTCCTACGAGCAGTACTTC CASSSGPRTNSYEQYF
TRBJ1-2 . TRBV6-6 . TGTGCCAGCAGGCATAATAACTATGGCTACACCTTC CASRHNNYGYTF
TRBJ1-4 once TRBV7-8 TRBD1 TGTGCCAGCAGCTTAGGAGGGGGCGGTGAAAAACTGTTTTTT CASSLGGGGEKLFF
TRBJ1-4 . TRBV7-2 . TGTGCCAGCAGCTTAGGACAGGCCCTGGGGGAAAAACTGTTTTTT CASSLGQALGEKLFF
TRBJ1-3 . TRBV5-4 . TGTGCCAGCAGCGAACAGGGAGGTTTTGGAAACACCATATATTTT CASSEQGGFGNTIYF
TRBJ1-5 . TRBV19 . TGTGCCAGTAGTATCGAAAGAAGCAATCAGCCCCAGCATTTT CASSIERSNQPQHF